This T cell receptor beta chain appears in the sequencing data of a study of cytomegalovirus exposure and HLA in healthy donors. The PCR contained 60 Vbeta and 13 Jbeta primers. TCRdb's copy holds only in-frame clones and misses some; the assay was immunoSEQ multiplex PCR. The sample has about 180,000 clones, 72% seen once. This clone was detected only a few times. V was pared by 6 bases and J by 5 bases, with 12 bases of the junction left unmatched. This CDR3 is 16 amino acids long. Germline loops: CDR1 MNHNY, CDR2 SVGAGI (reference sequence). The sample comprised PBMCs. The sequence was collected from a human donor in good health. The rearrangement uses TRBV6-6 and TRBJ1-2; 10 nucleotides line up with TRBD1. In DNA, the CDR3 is TGTGCCAGCAGCCCCGGGACAGGGGACGGGGGGTATGGCTACACCTTC. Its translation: CASSPGTGDGGYGYTF.